The rows below give T cell receptor beta chains drawn from one sample of a study of tissue T cells after allogeneic stem cell transplantation. The repertoire was sequenced with immunoSEQ multiplex PCR; TCRdb's copy has only in-frame clones and lacks some. The sample shows some 12,000 clones, around two thirds of them seen only once. This specimen was tissue from the right colon, taken at autopsy. Every receptor here comes from a woman between 18 and 50 years old with breast cancer. CDR3s include the opening cysteine and the closing phenylalanine or tryptophan. Fields, in order: CDR3 protein, CDR3 length, V gene, clone size. For some rows the clone size is stated as once, few or many, or as a class when expanded; others skip it.

CAISESLETEAFF,13,TRBV10-3,.
CASSYGLAVETQYF,14,TRBV6-2/TRBV6-3,.
CASSPSGGNTEAFF,14,TRBV18,.
CASSFAGSSYEQYF,14,TRBV5-1,once
CASSHRGYEQFF,12,TRBV3-1/TRBV3-2,.
CASSPRQGKNSEQFF,15,TRBV18,.
CASMLRHQETQYF,13,TRBV12-3/TRBV12-4,few
CASSVGGRETDTQYF,15,TRBV6-4,few
CAWSAGQEETQYF,13,TRBV30,.
CASSQVRGANYGYTF,15,TRBV4-3,few
CASTQRLRTDTQYF,14,TRBV19,.
CASSPQGLDGYTF,13,TRBV6-4,few
CASSITGTSGRPNYNEQFF,19,TRBV19,.
CASSFSGTGGPHEQFF,16,TRBV5-1,.
CASSQGQMNTEAFF,14,TRBV7-9,.
CASSLRVVADPYEQYF,16,TRBV4-3,.
CASSESGAAYEQYF,14,TRBV25-1,.
CATSRARGTDTQYF,14,TRBV15,.